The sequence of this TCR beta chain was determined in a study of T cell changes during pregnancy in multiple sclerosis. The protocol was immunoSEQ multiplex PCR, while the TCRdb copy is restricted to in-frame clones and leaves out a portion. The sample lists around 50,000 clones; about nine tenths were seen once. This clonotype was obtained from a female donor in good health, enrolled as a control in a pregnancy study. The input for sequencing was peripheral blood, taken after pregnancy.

The CDR3 sequence: CASSLDRDSPNTEAFF. Written as DNA, the CDR3 is TGTGCCAGCAGCTTAGACCGCGACAGCCCGAACACTGAAGCTTTCTTT. The V gene is TRBV7-9, the J gene TRBJ1-1; perhaps TRBD1 as D (5 bases). The germline gives CDR1 SEHNR, CDR2 FQNEAQ (reference sequence). The CDR3 extends over 16 amino acids. The V end lost 1 base, the J end lost 1 base, and 13 bases lay between the germline ends.